The 24 T cell receptor beta chains in this list originate from one sample, sequenced in a study of shared clonotypes between healthy human individuals. Libraries were prepared by immunoSEQ multiplex PCR; TCRdb keeps only in-frame clonotypes and omits some of them. The sample has roughly 720,000 clones, 90% seen once. What was sequenced was memory CD8+ T cells from PBMCs. Subset of the sample: CD45RO+ cells pooled with CCR7-negative TemRA cells. Source of these receptors: a young man in good health. Some clones in this sample may be carry-over from other donors' samples.

The V call is TRBV5-1, the J call TRBJ2-1; D uncertain. The length of the CDR3 is 13 residues. Per germline, CDR1 SGHRS and CDR2 YFSETQ. The V end was cut by 4 bases, the J end by 2 bases, with 7 bases between. CDR3 protein: CASSQWAYNEQFF. CDR3 nucleotide sequence: TGCGCCAGCAGCCAGTGGGCCTACAATGAGCAGTTCTTC. The variable domain in full, with the rest retrieved from reference TRBV5-1 and TRBJ2-1, is KAGVTQTPRYLIKTRGQQVTLSCSPISGHRSVSWYQQTPGQGLQFLFEYFSETQRNKGNFPGRFSGRQFSNSRSEMNVSTLELGDSALYLCASSQWAYNEQFFGPGTRLTVL.

The V call is TRBV7-8, the J call TRBJ2-7; 8 bases are shared with TRBD1. V lost 1 base, J lost 6 bases, and 8 bases stayed unmatched. The V gene's germline CDR1 is SGHVS and CDR2 FQNEAQ. CDR3 length equals 15 residues. CDR3 in DNA: TGTGCCAGCAGCTTAGTCTCTGGGACAGGATCCGAGCAGTACTTC. Translated: CASSLVSGTGSEQYF.

This clone was detected only once. The V gene is TRBV7-8, the J gene TRBJ2-7; 9 bases match TRBD2. The CDR3 has 15 residues. CDR1 is SGHVS, CDR2 FQNEAQ, per germline. V lost 7 bases, J lost 3 bases, and 10 bases stayed unmatched. CDR3 coding DNA: TGTGCCAGCACGACGGGGGCGGGAGGGTACTACGAGCAGTACTTC. It is translated as CASTTGAGGYYEQYF.

This clone was observed once. The V and J genes are TRBV27 and TRBJ2-7, with D unresolved. Germline lookup yields CDR1 MNHEY and CDR2 SMNVEV (reference sequence). V lost 5 bases, J lost 6 bases, and 14 bases lay in between. There are 13 residues in the CDR3. For the CDR3, the DNA is TGTGCCAGCAGTCCCTCCAACTGGGGCGAGCAGTACTTC. This gives the protein CASSPSNWGEQYF.

The chain recombines TRBV4-3 with TRBJ2-4; 8 positions match TRBD2. Losses at the gene ends were 0 bases for V and 6 bases for J; bases not matched to a gene: 1. Germline lookup yields CDR1 LGHNA and CDR2 YSLEER. CDR3 length: 14 residues. This chain's CDR3 is CASSQDAGGNIQYF. CDR3 coding DNA: TGCGCCAGCAGCCAAGATGCGGGAGGAAACATTCAGTACTTC.

The chain joins TRBV9 to TRBJ2-1; TRBD1 matches 8 bases. Germline values: CDR1 SGDLS, CDR2 YYNGEE. Trimming removed 4 bases from V and 2 bases from J; junction bases left unmatched: 8. CDR3 length: 16 residues. CDR3 in amino acids: CASSTSGTGAYNEQFF. CDR3 in DNA: TGTGCCAGCAGCACCTCCGGGACAGGAGCCTACAATGAGCAGTTCTTC.

This chain joins TRBV6-5 and TRBJ2-1; 9 bases line up with TRBD2. With 7 bases clipped from V and 2 bases from J, the junction kept 6 bases outside the gene matches. The germline V gene encodes CDR1 MNHEY and CDR2 SVGAGI. This CDR3 has 15 amino acids. The CDR3 is CASTRLAAPYNEQFF. The CDR3 coding sequence is TGTGCCAGCACCCGACTAGCGGCACCCTACAATGAGCAGTTCTTC.

V usage is TRBV18 and J usage is TRBJ2-7, with 12 bases aligning to TRBD2. J was trimmed by 5 bases and V by 6 bases; bases with no gene match: 8. Germline lookup yields CDR1 KGHSH and CDR2 LQKENI. This CDR3 spans 15 amino acids. CDR3 sequence: CASSPSGRAFNEQYF. The CDR3 DNA sequence: TGTGCCAGCTCCCCTAGCGGGAGGGCCTTCAACGAGCAGTACTTC.

The chain carries TRBV7-9 and TRBJ2-7; tentatively, D is TRBD1 (6 bases). Trimming removed 5 bases from V and 5 bases from J, with 16 bases in between. Per the germline V gene, CDR1 is SEHNR and CDR2 is FQNEAQ (reference sequence). The length of the CDR3 is 14 residues. CDR3: CASSQHTGSNEQYF. In DNA, the CDR3 is TGTGCCAGCAGCCAACATACAGGGAGCAACGAGCAGTACTTC.

The chain recombines TRBV5-6 with TRBJ2-5; TRBD1 matches at 7 bases. Germline CDR1 reads SGHDT; CDR2 reads YYEEEE. CDR3 length: 15 amino acids. Trimming took 7 bases from V and 3 from J; bases not matched to a gene: 12. The CDR3 sequence is CASGQTGQKEETQYF. The CDR3 DNA follows: TGTGCCAGCGGGCAGACGGGACAGAAGGAAGAGACCCAGTACTTC. Together with reference TRBV5-6 and TRBJ2-5, the CDR3 gives the full variable domain: DAGVTQSPTHLIKTRGQQVTLRCSPKSGHDTVSWYQQALGQGPQFIFQYYEEEERQRGNFPDRFSGHQFPNYSSELNVNALLLGDSALYLCASGQTGQKEETQYFGPGTRLLVL.

This clone was seen only a few times. The V call is TRBV7-9, the J call TRBJ1-2, with unresolved D. The V and J ends lost 5 bases and 7 bases respectively, with 20 bases between them. Germline CDR1 and CDR2: SEHNR and FQNEAQ (reference sequence). The CDR3 runs to 15 residues. The CDR3 DNA is TGTGCCAGCAGCCGCATCCTTGAACTACCCCTTGGCTACACCTTC. Translation gives CASSRILELPLGYTF. The whole variable domain, filled in from reference TRBV7-9 and TRBJ1-2, reads DTGVSQNPRHKITKRGQNVTFRCDPISEHNRLYWYRQTLGQGPEFLTYFQNEAQLEKSRLLSDRFSAERPKGSFSTLEIQRTEQGDSAMYLCASSRILELPLGYTFGSGTRLTVV.

The chain links TRBV11-2 to TRBJ2-4; D gene uncertain. Per germline, CDR1 SGHAT and CDR2 FQNNGV. The V end lost 3 bases, the J end lost 7 bases, and 13 bases lay between the germline ends. There are 14 residues in the CDR3. CDR3 loop: CASSFDIGGNIQYF. The DNA of the CDR3 is TGTGCCAGCAGCTTCGACATTGGTGGGAACATTCAGTACTTC.

The rearrangement uses TRBV27 and TRBJ1-2, with D perhaps TRBD1 (6 bases). This CDR3 spans 13 amino acids. The germline CDR1 and CDR2 sequences are MNHEY and SMNVEV (reference sequence). V was cut by 3 bases and J by 8 bases, with 13 bases left in between. As DNA, the CDR3 is TGTGCCAGCAGTTTTTCAGGGGCTAGCGGCTACACCTTC. Translating gives CASSFSGASGYTF.

This chain connects TRBV4-3 to TRBJ2-7, with 7 bases lining up with TRBD2. The V segment lost 1 base and the J segment 0 bases; nucleotides outside the gene matches: 3. Germline loops: CDR1 LGHNA, CDR2 YSLEER. This CDR3 has 15 residues. The CDR3 DNA sequence: TGCGCCAGCAGCCAAGGTCTAGCGGCCTCCTACGAGCAGTACTTC. As protein: CASSQGLAASYEQYF.

The gene calls are TRBV27 and TRBJ2-1; D may match TRBD1 or TRBD2 (5 bases each). From germline, CDR1 is MNHEY and CDR2 SMNVEV (reference sequence). The CDR3 spans 11 residues. V was shortened by 5 bases and J by 7 bases, with 6 bases between the two germline ends. The CDR3 spells CASSGGNEQFF. The CDR3 coding sequence is TGTGCCAGCAGTGGGGGTAATGAGCAGTTCTTC.

The chain has TRBV7-9 and TRBJ2-7; D could derive from TRBD1 or TRBD2 (5 bases each). Germline CDR1 and CDR2: SEHNR and FQNEAQ (reference sequence). The CDR3 sequence is 14 residues long. V shed 3 bases and J shed 2 bases, with 11 bases lying between them. CDR3 amino acids: CASSFGTYPYEQYF. In nucleotides, the CDR3 is TGTGCCAGCAGCTTCGGGACGTACCCCTACGAGCAGTACTTC.

The J gene is TRBJ2-1, the V gene TRBV4-1, with D uncertain. The CDR3 has 13 residues. Trimming removed 1 base from V and 12 bases from J, with 13 bases in between. Per germline, CDR1 MGHRA and CDR2 YSYEKL. In DNA, the CDR3 is TGCGCCAGCAGCCAAGGCCCCGGGCCACCGCAGTTCTTC. This encodes CASSQGPGPPQFF.

V is TRBV7-8 and J is TRBJ2-7; tentatively, D is TRBD1 or TRBD2 (6 bases each). The germline V gene encodes CDR1 SGHVS and CDR2 FQNEAQ. The CDR3 extends over 13 amino acids. Trimming took 8 bases from V and 1 from J, leaving 12 bases between them. CDR3 DNA: TGTGCCAGCGTCGGGGGCTCGTCCTACGAGCAGTACTTC. This gives the protein CASVGGSSYEQYF.

This rearrangement joins TRBV6-4 to TRBJ1-2; D gene unclear. The CDR3 length is 15 residues. V was trimmed by 2 bases and J by 0 bases, leaving 10 bases between them. CDR1 and CDR2 from the germline V gene are MRHNA and SNTAGT. For the CDR3, the DNA is TGTGCCAGCAGTGACGAGGCCCCCGCTAACTATGGCTACACCTTC. Amino acids: CASSDEAPANYGYTF.

The chain uses TRBV28 and TRBJ2-1, with D maybe TRBD2 (5 bases). The germline V gene encodes CDR1 MDHEN and CDR2 SYDVKM. V was cut by 3 bases and J by 9 bases, with 21 bases left in between. The CDR3 loop spans 16 amino acids. The CDR3 loop reads CASSLGSPEGSAEQFF. CDR3 DNA: TGTGCCAGCAGTTTGGGTTCGCCCGAGGGTAGCGCTGAGCAGTTCTTC.

V and J are TRBV15 and TRBJ2-5; the match to TRBD2 covers 7 bases. CDR3 size: 17 residues. Germline assignment: CDR1 LNHNV and CDR2 YYDKDF (reference sequence). Trimming removed 5 bases from V and 5 bases from J; junction bases left unmatched: 17. The CDR3 DNA reads as TGTGCCACCAGCTCCTCGTGGGGGGGACCCTTTTCGGAGACCCAGTACTTC. Protein sequence: CATSSSWGGPFSETQYF.

This clone was counted a single time. The chain uses TRBV2 and TRBJ2-7; D not resolved. Per the germline V gene, CDR1 is SNHLY and CDR2 is FYNNEI. Trimming took off 5 bases at V and 2 bases at J, with 13 bases between the two ends. This CDR3 has 14 residues. The CDR3 nucleotides read TGTGCCAGCAGTAGTTGGACCGTACCCTACGAGCAGTACTTC. Its translation: CASSSWTVPYEQYF.

V usage is TRBV27 and J usage is TRBJ2-4; D is perhaps TRBD2 (5 bases). Germline CDR1 is MNHEY and CDR2 is SMNVEV (reference sequence). The CDR3 extends over 16 amino acids. With 4 bases removed from V and 0 bases from J, the gap between germline ends came to 13 bases. The CDR3 DNA reads TGTGCCAGCAGTTCGGGATTACAGTTAGCCAAAAACATTCAGTACTTC. Amino acids: CASSSGLQLAKNIQYF.

The V and J genes are TRBV5-4 and TRBJ2-7; 15 nucleotides agree with TRBD2. CDR3 length: 17 amino acids. With V trimmed by 3 bases and J by 1 base, 5 bases remained unmatched. CDR1 and CDR2 from the germline V gene are SGHNT and YYREEE (reference sequence). The CDR3 spells CASSYLGTSGRSYEQYF. The CDR3 DNA reads as TGTGCCAGCAGCTACCTGGGGACTAGCGGGAGGTCCTACGAGCAGTACTTC.